These T cell receptor beta chains were read from a single sample in a study of blood T cell repertoires in COVID-19. Profiled with immunoSEQ multiplex PCR; TCRdb holds only in-frame clones, not every one. The sample contains about 320,000 clones, roughly 89% of which appear only once. Material for sequencing was PBMCs or T cells enriched from blood (not recorded which). The receptors were sampled from a young woman who had recovered from COVID-19. CDR3s include the opening cysteine and the closing phenylalanine or tryptophan. The D gene is left open where the match is weak. Not every row has a clone size; where given, it reads once, few, many or a size class.

j_call v_call clone_size d_call cdr3_nt cdr3_aa
TRBJ2-5 TRBV7-2 NA NA TGTGCCAGCAGCTTATGGCAGGGTGGAGAGACCCAGTACTTC CASSLWQGGETQYF
TRBJ1-2 TRBV5-1 NA NA TGCGCCAGCAGCCCGGACAGCGCCCCCTACACCTTC CASSPDSAPYTF
TRBJ1-1 TRBV12-3/TRBV12-4 few NA TGTGCCAGCACCGTAGCCGCAAACACTGAAGCTTTCTTT CASTVAANTEAFF
TRBJ2-7 TRBV27 NA TRBD2 TGTGCCAGCAGCTTGGGACTAGCGGGAGCTTACGAGCAGTACTTC CASSLGLAGAYEQYF
TRBJ2-7 TRBV2 NA TRBD1 TGTGCCAGCAGTAAGGATATCGGGACAGCGTCCTACGAGCAGTACTTC CASSKDIGTASYEQYF
TRBJ2-7 TRBV5-4 NA NA TGTGCCAGCAGCTTGGACAGGGTTAAGTACTTC CASSLDRVKYF
TRBJ2-4 TRBV7-9 few NA TGTGCCAGCAGCTTAGAGCACAGGGACGTCATTCAGTACTTC CASSLEHRDVIQYF
TRBJ2-1 TRBV3-1/TRBV3-2 NA TRBD2 TGTGCCAGCAGCCCGACTAGCGGGAGCTACAATGAGCAGTTCTTC CASSPTSGSYNEQFF
TRBJ2-2 TRBV23-1 NA TRBD2 TGCGCCAGCAGCGTCCCAGGGAGGGCCCAGAGGACCGGGGAGCTGTTTTTT CASSVPGRAQRTGELFF
TRBJ1-6 TRBV7-9 NA NA TGTGCCAGCAGCTTTACAGGGTTAGAGTCACCCCTCCACTTT CASSFTGLESPLHF
TRBJ2-7 TRBV12-3/TRBV12-4 NA NA TGTGCCAGCAGCCCTGGGACTCGGCAGTACTTC CASSPGTRQYF
TRBJ2-2 TRBV5-8 NA TRBD1 TGTGCCAGCAGATTACCGGGACAGGGGCCGAACACCGGGGAGCTGTTTTTT CASRLPGQGPNTGELFF
TRBJ2-7 TRBV2 once NA TGTGCCAGCACCACCCAAGACGGCAGGGCCTACGAGCAGTACTTC CASTTQDGRAYEQYF
TRBJ1-5 TRBV6-5 few TRBD1 TGTGCCAGCAGGGGGACAGGGGGCGGGTTTCAGCCCCAGCATTTT CASRGTGGGFQPQHF
TRBJ1-1 TRBV12-3/TRBV12-4 NA TRBD1 TGTGCCAGCAAGGACAGGGAGAACACTGAAGCTTTCTTT CASKDRENTEAFF
TRBJ1-4 TRBV9 NA NA TGTGCCAGCAGCCTTCTCGGTGGGGGGGGTGAAAAACTGTTTTTT CASSLLGGGGEKLFF
TRBJ1-1 TRBV7-2 once NA TGTGCCAGCAGCCAATTCCAGAGTTCGGGGATAGGGGCTTTCTTT CASSQFQSSGIGAFF
TRBJ1-1 TRBV28 NA NA TGTGCCAGCAGCCCACCGGTCGGCACTGAAGCTTTCTTT CASSPPVGTEAFF
TRBJ1-1 TRBV5-1 NA NA TGCGCCAGCAGCCTCAGTGTCGGGGAGTACACTGAAGCTTTCTTT CASSLSVGEYTEAFF
TRBJ1-4 TRBV25-1 NA NA TGTGCCAGCAGTGAATATATGGGCACGGGGGTTGAAAAACTGTTTTTT CASSEYMGTGVEKLFF
TRBJ2-2 TRBV4-2 NA NA TGTGCCAGCAGGCGCAACACCGGGGAGCTGTTTTTT CASRRNTGELFF
TRBJ2-7 TRBV4-2 NA NA TGTGCCAGCAGCCAAGGTATGGCGGGAAGGGGAGTTAACGAGCAGTACTTC CASSQGMAGRGVNEQYF
TRBJ1-2 TRBV6-1 NA TRBD1 TGTGCCAGCAGTGAAATAGACAGGGGCGGCTACACCTTC CASSEIDRGGYTF
TRBJ1-5 TRBV5-6 NA NA TGTGCCAGCAGCTTGGCCGTGGGCCAGCCCCAGCATTTT CASSLAVGQPQHF
TRBJ1-2 TRBV27 NA NA TGTGCCAGCAGTTTCCTCCAGGAGGGTGCTGGCTACACCTTC CASSFLQEGAGYTF
TRBJ1-3 TRBV5-1 NA NA TGCGCCAGCAGCTTGGCTGGAGCCTCTGGAAACACCATATATTTT CASSLAGASGNTIYF
TRBJ1-5 TRBV20-1 NA TRBD1 TGCAGTGCTAGTAGGACAGGCCGAAGCAATCAGCCCCAGCATTTT CSASRTGRSNQPQHF
TRBJ1-2 TRBV4-2 NA TRBD1 TGTGCCAGCAGCCAACAGGGGGCAGGTGGCTACACCTTC CASSQQGAGGYTF
TRBJ2-1 TRBV7-2 NA TRBD2 TGTGCCAGCAGCGCCGATCACCTAGCGGGGGTATGGGGGCAGTTCTTC CASSADHLAGVWGQFF
TRBJ1-2 TRBV5-4 NA NA TGTGCCAGCTTGGAGGGGAGTGGATCAACCACTAACTATGGCTACACCTTC CASLEGSGSTTNYGYTF
TRBJ1-1 TRBV20-1 NA NA TGCAGTGCTAGTCGTCCGACTGAAGCTTTCTTT CSASRPTEAFF
TRBJ1-2 TRBV5-8 NA NA TGTGCCAGCAGCTTGGCAGGGAACTATGGCTACACCTTC CASSLAGNYGYTF
TRBJ2-7 TRBV18 few NA TGTGCCAGCTCACCACCGGGGGCCGGTGGCGAGCAGTACTTC CASSPPGAGGEQYF
TRBJ1-5 TRBV2 NA NA TGTGCCAGCAGCCTGATACGGGGCAATCAGCCCCAGCATTTT CASSLIRGNQPQHF
TRBJ2-3 TRBV11-2 NA TRBD2 TGTGCCAGCAGCTTAGTAACCCCGACTAGCGGGGGGTTGGCTACGCAGTATTTT CASSLVTPTSGGLATQYF
TRBJ1-2 TRBV27 NA TRBD1 TGTGCCAGTTCCGGGACAGGGGGCTTAGACTATGGCTACACCTTC CASSGTGGLDYGYTF
TRBJ1-1 TRBV29-1 NA NA TGCAGCGTTGAAGACAGTAGGACATTCACTGAAGCTTTCTTT CSVEDSRTFTEAFF
TRBJ2-7 TRBV27 NA NA TGTGCCACCAGGCCGGTAGGGGGCTCCTACGAGCAGTACTTC CATRPVGGSYEQYF
TRBJ2-3 TRBV7-2 NA NA TGTGCCAGCAGCTTAGGGACTTCTTATACGCAGTATTTT CASSLGTSYTQYF
TRBJ2-3 TRBV6-5 NA TRBD2 TGTGCCAGCAGTTATACGCTAGCGGCTAATACGCAGTATTTT CASSYTLAANTQYF
TRBJ1-6 TRBV7-8 once TRBD1 TGTGCCAGCAGCTTATTAGGACAGGATAATTCACCCCTCCACTTT CASSLLGQDNSPLHF
TRBJ1-6 TRBV6-5 NA NA TGTGCCAGCAGTTTGGGGGGGGGCGGATCAGGCCTCCACTTT CASSLGGGGSGLHF
TRBJ1-2 TRBV19 NA NA TGTGCCAGCAGGACAGAAGCCTACTATGGCTACACCTTC CASRTEAYYGYTF
TRBJ1-6 TRBV7-2 NA TRBD1 TGTGCCAGCAGCGTCTATATGGGACAGCATTCACCCCTCCACTTT CASSVYMGQHSPLHF
TRBJ2-2 TRBV4-3 NA TRBD2 TGCGCCAGCAGCCAAGGGGGACTAGTGGGCACCGGGGAGCTGTTTTTT CASSQGGLVGTGELFF
TRBJ1-2 TRBV5-5 NA TRBD1 TGTGCCAGCAGCTTGGAAGGGACAGACTATGGCTACACCTTC CASSLEGTDYGYTF